These 3 T cell receptor beta chains were all obtained from the same sample, sequenced in a study of blood T cell repertoires in COVID-19. TCRdb's table, derived via immunoSEQ multiplex PCR, lists solely in-frame clones and lacks some. The sample lists about 260,000 clones, 75% to 90% occurring once. The sample was PBMCs or T cells enriched from blood (not recorded which). Receptor source: a woman in her twenties or thirties with acute COVID-19.

This chain links TRBV9 with TRBJ2-2, with 9 bases lining up with TRBD2. CDR1 is SGDLS, CDR2 YYNGEE, per germline. The J segment lost 0 bases and the V segment lost 0 bases, leaving 0 bases of the junction unmatched. The CDR3 spans 16 residues. The CDR3 DNA sequence: TGTGCCAGCAGCGTAGCTAGCGGGACGAACACCGGGGAGCTGTTTTTT. As protein: CASSVASGTNTGELFF.

This chain joins TRBV19 and TRBJ1-5; D remains ambiguous. CDR3 length: 14 amino acids. The germline gives CDR1 LNHDA, CDR2 SQIVND (reference sequence). Trimming cost V 5 bases and J 2 bases, with 10 bases left between them. CDR3 coding DNA: TGTGCCAGTAGTGCCAACAGTGGCAATCAGCCCCAGCATTTT. Its protein is CASSANSGNQPQHF.

The V gene is TRBV28, the J gene TRBJ2-3; D possibly corresponds to TRBD2 (6 bases). Trimming left V 2 bases short and J 5 bases short, with 14 bases between. This CDR3 comprises 15 residues. Germline V lookup: CDR1 MDHEN, CDR2 SYDVKM. CDR3: CASSLGSPGVDTQYF. CDR3 DNA sequence: TGTGCCAGCAGTTTAGGGTCCCCGGGGGTAGATACGCAGTATTTT.